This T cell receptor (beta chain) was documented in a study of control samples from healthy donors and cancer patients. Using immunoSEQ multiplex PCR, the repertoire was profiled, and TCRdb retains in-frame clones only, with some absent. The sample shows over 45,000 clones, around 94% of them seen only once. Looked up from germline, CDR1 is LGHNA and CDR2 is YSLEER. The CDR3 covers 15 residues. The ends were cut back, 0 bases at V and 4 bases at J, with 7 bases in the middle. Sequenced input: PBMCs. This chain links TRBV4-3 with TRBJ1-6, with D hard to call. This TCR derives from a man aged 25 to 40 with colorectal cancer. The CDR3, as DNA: TGCGCCAGCAGCCAAGACGCAGAATATAATTCACCCCTCCACTTT. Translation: CASSQDAEYNSPLHF.